A selection of T cell receptor beta chains follows, all from one sample in a study of blood T cell repertoires in COVID-19. Sequenced by immunoSEQ multiplex PCR; TCRdb stores in-frame clones only, minus some. The data hold approximately 150,000 clones, with 88% observed a single time. Sequencing input: peripheral blood. The source is a man aged 70 or older with active COVID-19. Each CDR3 is given with its conserved first and last residue. D genes are given only for firm matches. Rows give clone size only sometimes, using once, few, many, or a class for an expanded clone.

TRBJ2-7	TRBV27	TRBD1	NA	TGTGCCAGCAGTTTATCGGGGACAGGGGTGGGGGCCGAGCAGTACTTC	CASSLSGTGVGAEQYF
TRBJ2-1	TRBV19	TRBD1	NA	TGTGCCAGTAGAATCGGACAGGGGTCCTACAATGAGCAGTTCTTC	CASRIGQGSYNEQFF
TRBJ2-7	TRBV30	NA	NA	TGTGCCTGGAGTGTATCTAACGAGCAGTACTTC	CAWSVSNEQYF
TRBJ2-3	TRBV5-6	TRBD2	NA	TGTGCCAGCAGCTCTAGCGGGAGGCAGTATTTT	CASSSSGRQYF
TRBJ1-3	TRBV18	TRBD1	NA	TGTGCCAGCTCACCAAGTCGACAGGGGAAAGTTGGAAACACCATATATTTT	CASSPSRQGKVGNTIYF
TRBJ2-1	TRBV7-2	NA	once	TGTGCCAGCAGCTTTAACGGGTTCAACCAGTTCTTC	CASSFNGFNQFF
TRBJ2-1	TRBV10-3	TRBD2	NA	TGTGCCTCTGAGGGGAGGGAACAGCGGGGGAATGAGCAGTTCTTC	CASEGREQRGNEQFF
TRBJ1-1	TRBV13	NA	NA	TGTGCCAGCAGCCCCAGACAGTTAAACACTGAAGCTTTCTTT	CASSPRQLNTEAFF
TRBJ2-2	TRBV6-5	NA	NA	TGTGCCAGCAGTTACGGGCTGGGTATGAACACCGGGGAGCTGTTTTTT	CASSYGLGMNTGELFF
TRBJ2-2	TRBV7-2	NA	NA	TGTGCCAGCAGCTCCGGACTCTCATCCACCGGGGAGCTGTTTTTT	CASSSGLSSTGELFF
TRBJ2-2	TRBV6-5	NA	NA	TGTGCCAGCAGGGGCCTTAAAGGCGGGGAGCTGTTTTTT	CASRGLKGGELFF
TRBJ1-1	TRBV24-1	NA	NA	TGTGCCACCACACGTACGGGTTCGGGTGAAGCTTTCTTT	CATTRTGSGEAFF
TRBJ2-7	TRBV29-1	TRBD1	NA	TGCAGCGTGACCCTCGGACAGGGATGGACCTACGAGCAGTACTTC	CSVTLGQGWTYEQYF
TRBJ2-1	TRBV29-1	TRBD2	NA	TGCAGCGTTGTTAATCCCGAACTAGCGGGGTCTAGCTCCTACAATGAGCAGTTCTTC	CSVVNPELAGSSSYNEQFF
TRBJ2-5	TRBV19	NA	NA	TGTGCCAGTAGTGCGTCCGGGACACCTCAAGAGACCCAGTACTTC	CASSASGTPQETQYF
TRBJ2-3	TRBV10-1	NA	NA	TGCGCCAGCAGTGTTCAAACCCGGTCGGATACGCAGTATTTT	CASSVQTRSDTQYF
TRBJ2-5	TRBV5-1	TRBD2	NA	TGCGCCAGCAGCTTGGGGCTAGCGGGAGTAAAGAACCAAGAGACCCAGTACTTC	CASSLGLAGVKNQETQYF
TRBJ1-2	TRBV5-6	NA	NA	TGTGCCAGCACTCCCCGCGGGGCGGACTATGGCTACACCTTC	CASTPRGADYGYTF
TRBJ2-3	TRBV5-4	NA	NA	TGTGCCAGCAGCGGCACGAGGGAGAACGCAGATACGCAGTATTTT	CASSGTRENADTQYF
TRBJ2-3	TRBV11-2	TRBD2	NA	TGTGCCAGCAGCAAAAGGGGGGGAGCGGGAGGCATAGATACGCAGTATTTT	CASSKRGGAGGIDTQYF
TRBJ1-1	TRBV29-1	NA	NA	TGCAGCGTGGGTGGGGTTAACAGGGTTACTGAAGCTTTCTTT	CSVGGVNRVTEAFF
TRBJ2-1	TRBV7-2	TRBD2	NA	TGTGCCAGCAGCATGAGCGGGAGTGGCTGGAATGAGCAGTTCTTC	CASSMSGSGWNEQFF
TRBJ1-2	TRBV29-1	NA	NA	TGCAGCGTTGTGACAGCTAACTATGGCTACACCTTC	CSVVTANYGYTF
TRBJ2-1	TRBV19	TRBD2	NA	TGTGCCAGTAGTACCGAGCGGGACGCCCGTGCGGTCTTC	CASSTERDARAVF
TRBJ2-5	TRBV5-1	TRBD2	NA	TGCGCCAGCAGCGTTACTAGCGGGAGGGCCCAAGAGACCCAGTACTTC	CASSVTSGRAQETQYF
TRBJ1-1	TRBV15	NA	NA	TGTGCCACCAGCAGATTGGGGGGAGGCACTGAAGCTTTCTTT	CATSRLGGGTEAFF
TRBJ1-3	TRBV20-1	NA	NA	TGCAGTGCTAGTAACGGAGGGGCAGGAAACACCATATATTTT	CSASNGGAGNTIYF
TRBJ1-1	TRBV27	NA	few	TGTGCCAGCAGCCTCAGACGGGAGACTGAAGCTTTCTTT	CASSLRRETEAFF
TRBJ2-1	TRBV11-3	TRBD2	NA	TGTGCCAGCAGCTTAAAGGGACTAGCGGGAGATGAGCAGTTCTTC	CASSLKGLAGDEQFF
TRBJ2-2	TRBV5-1	NA	NA	TGCGCCAGCAGCTCCTCCCTCAACACCGGGGAGCTGTTTTTT	CASSSSLNTGELFF
TRBJ2-7	TRBV24-1	TRBD1	NA	TGTGCCACCAGTGACCCCCGGGACAGCCCGTACGAGCAGTACTTC	CATSDPRDSPYEQYF
TRBJ2-7	TRBV6-4	NA	NA	TGTGCCAGCAGTGAATCCGGGGAGCAGTACTTC	CASSESGEQYF
TRBJ2-1	TRBV11-3	TRBD2	once	TGTGCCAGCAGCTTAGCTGCGGGACTAGCGGGGTACAATGAGCAGTTCTTC	CASSLAAGLAGYNEQFF
TRBJ1-2	TRBV18	TRBD1	NA	TGTGCCAGCTCGGAACAGGGGGATAACTATGGCTACACCTTC	CASSEQGDNYGYTF
TRBJ2-1	TRBV27	NA	NA	TGTGCCAGCAGGACGGGACAACGCTACAATGAGCAGTTCTTC	CASRTGQRYNEQFF
TRBJ2-1	TRBV15	TRBD2	NA	TGTGCCACCAGCCGGGGGACTAGCAATGGTTACAATGAGCAGTTCTTC	CATSRGTSNGYNEQFF
TRBJ2-7	TRBV21-1	NA	NA	TGTGCCAGCCCCCCCTTAACTAGGGAGGGTGGGGAGCAGTACTTC	CASPPLTREGGEQYF
TRBJ2-1	TRBV6-6	NA	NA	TGTGCCAGCAGGTACGAGGCCAGGGGCAATGAGCAGTTCTTC	CASRYEARGNEQFF
TRBJ1-5	TRBV15	NA	NA	TGTGCCACCAGCAGAGGAGGCGGGGGTAAGCAGCCCCAGCATTTT	CATSRGGGGKQPQHF
TRBJ2-2	TRBV7-9	TRBD2	NA	TGTGCCAGCAGCTTAGTTCGGGGGGCCGGGGAGCTGTTTTTT	CASSLVRGAGELFF
TRBJ1-1	TRBV28	NA	NA	TGTGCCAGCAGTTCACAAGGAGAAGGTTCAAAAGCTTTCTTT	CASSSQGEGSKAFF
TRBJ1-3	TRBV9	NA	NA	TGTGCCAGCAGCCCAGGACAGCCGCCCTCTGGAAACACCATATATTTT	CASSPGQPPSGNTIYF
TRBJ2-4	TRBV7-2	TRBD2	once	TGTGCCAGCAGCTCTCCGACTAGCGGGAGCAAAAACATTCAGTACTTC	CASSSPTSGSKNIQYF
TRBJ1-5	TRBV2	TRBD1	NA	TGTGCCAGCAGTGACGGACAGGGGGCAGGTCAGCCCCAGCATTTT	CASSDGQGAGQPQHF
TRBJ2-7	TRBV29-1	TRBD2	NA	TGCAGCGTTTCCGGGACTAGCGGGAACGAGCAGTACTTC	CSVSGTSGNEQYF
TRBJ2-4	TRBV4-1	TRBD1	NA	TGCGCCAGCAGCCAAGATATGGCAGGGGGCCCTCTGGTAAACATTCAGTACTTC	CASSQDMAGGPLVNIQYF
TRBJ1-2	TRBV28	NA	NA	TGTGCCAGCAGTTCGACTCAACTTCGGGGCTACACCTTC	CASSSTQLRGYTF
TRBJ2-7	TRBV29-1	TRBD2	NA	TGCAGCGTTGAGGGTCTAGCGGGAATCTACGAGCAGTACTTC	CSVEGLAGIYEQYF
TRBJ2-3	TRBV7-2	NA	NA	TGTGCCAGCAGCTTAGGTGGCGGGACTGTCACAGATACGCAGTATTTT	CASSLGGGTVTDTQYF
TRBJ2-1	TRBV28	NA	NA	TGTGCCAGCAGCTCCGGGGGTCTTCAAGACAATGAGCAGTTCTTC	CASSSGGLQDNEQFF